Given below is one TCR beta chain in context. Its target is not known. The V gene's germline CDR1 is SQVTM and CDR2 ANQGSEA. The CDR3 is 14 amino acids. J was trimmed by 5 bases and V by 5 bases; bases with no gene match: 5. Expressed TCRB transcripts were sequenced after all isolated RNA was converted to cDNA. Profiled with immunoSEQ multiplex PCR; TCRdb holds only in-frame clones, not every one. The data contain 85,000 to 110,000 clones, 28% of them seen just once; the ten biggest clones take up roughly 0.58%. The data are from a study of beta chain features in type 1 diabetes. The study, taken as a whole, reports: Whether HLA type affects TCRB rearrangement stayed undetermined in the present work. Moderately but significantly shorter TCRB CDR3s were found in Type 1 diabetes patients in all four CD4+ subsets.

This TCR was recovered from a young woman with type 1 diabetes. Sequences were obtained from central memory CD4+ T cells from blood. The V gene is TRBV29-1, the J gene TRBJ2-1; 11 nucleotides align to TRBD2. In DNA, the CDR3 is TGCAGCGTTCTTTTGACTAGCGGGAACAATGAGCAGTTCTTC. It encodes CSVLLTSGNNEQFF.